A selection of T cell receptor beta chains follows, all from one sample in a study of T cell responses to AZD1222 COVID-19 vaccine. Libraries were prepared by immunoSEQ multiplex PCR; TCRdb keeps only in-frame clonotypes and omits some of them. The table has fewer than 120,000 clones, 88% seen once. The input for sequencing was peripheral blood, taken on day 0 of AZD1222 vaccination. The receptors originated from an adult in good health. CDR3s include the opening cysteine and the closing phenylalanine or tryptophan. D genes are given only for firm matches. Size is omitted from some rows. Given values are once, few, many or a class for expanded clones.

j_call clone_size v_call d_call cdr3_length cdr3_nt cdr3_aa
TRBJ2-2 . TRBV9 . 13 TGTGCCAGCAGCGCCAGGATCGTCGGGGAGCTGTTTTTT CASSARIVGELFF
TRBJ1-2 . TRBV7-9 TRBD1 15 TGTGCCAGCAGTCGCCTAGGACAGGGAAGAGGTGGCTACACCTTC CASSRLGQGRGGYTF
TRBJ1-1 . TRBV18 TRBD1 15 TGTGCCAGCTCAGAGACGACAGGGGCTAACACTGAAGCTTTCTTT CASSETTGANTEAFF
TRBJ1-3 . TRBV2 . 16 TGTGCCAGCAGTGATTCGGGTACCCCTTCGGGAAACACCATATATTTT CASSDSGTPSGNTIYF
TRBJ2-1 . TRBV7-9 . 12 TGTGCCAGCAGCTTAGTGGGGGTTGAGCAGTTCTTC CASSLVGVEQFF
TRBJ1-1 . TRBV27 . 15 TGTGCCAGCATTTTGATGGCCGGGGGGGCGGCTGAAGCTTTCTTT CASILMAGGAAEAFF
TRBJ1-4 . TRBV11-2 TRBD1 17 TGTGCCAGCAGCCGATGGACAGGCACGGGAACTAATGAAAAACTGTTTTTT CASSRWTGTGTNEKLFF
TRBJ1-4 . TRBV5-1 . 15 TGCGCCAGCAGCTTGGCGTCCTCAACTAATGAAAAACTGTTTTTT CASSLASSTNEKLFF
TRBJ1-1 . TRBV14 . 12 TGTGCCAGCAGCCAAGGGGGTCTCGGAGCTTTCTTT CASSQGGLGAFF
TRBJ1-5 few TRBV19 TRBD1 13 TGTGCCTGCAGGGGACAGGGACATCAGCCCCAGCATTTT CACRGQGHQPQHF
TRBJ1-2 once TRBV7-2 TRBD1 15 TGTGCCAGCAGCTCCGACTACAGGGGGAACTATGGCTACACCTTC CASSSDYRGNYGYTF
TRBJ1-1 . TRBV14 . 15 TGTGCCAGCAGCCAAGAGTTGGGGGGGAACACTGAAGCTTTCTTT CASSQELGGNTEAFF
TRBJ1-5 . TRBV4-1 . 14 TGCGCCAGCAGCCAGGCCTTAGCCCTTCAGCCCCAGCATTTT CASSQALALQPQHF
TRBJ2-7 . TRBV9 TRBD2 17 TGTGCCAGCAGCGTAGGGCTAGCGGGAGGCCGTAACTACGAGCAGTACTTC CASSVGLAGGRNYEQYF
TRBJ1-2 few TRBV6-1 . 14 TGTGCCAGCAGTGAACCCAGGGAACGGGTGGCCTACACCTTC CASSEPRERVAYTF
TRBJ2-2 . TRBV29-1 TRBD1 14 TGCAGCGTACGGACAGGGGTGAACACCGGGGAGCTGTTTTTT CSVRTGVNTGELFF
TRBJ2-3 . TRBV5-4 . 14 TGTGCCAGCAGCTTAGGAGGGAGCACAGATACGCAGTATTTT CASSLGGSTDTQYF
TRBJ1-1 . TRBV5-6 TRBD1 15 TGTGCCAGCAGCCACCGGACAGGGGGTAAAACTGAAGCTTTCTTT CASSHRTGGKTEAFF
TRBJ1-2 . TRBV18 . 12 TGTGCCAGCTCACCCACTCCAGATGGCTACACCTTC CASSPTPDGYTF
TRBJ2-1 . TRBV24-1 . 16 TGTGCCACCAGTGATTCACGGGGGAAGTCCTACAATGAGCAGTTCTTC CATSDSRGKSYNEQFF
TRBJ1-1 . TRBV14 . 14 TGTGCCAGCAGCCAAGATCTATCGAACACTGAAGCTTTCTTT CASSQDLSNTEAFF
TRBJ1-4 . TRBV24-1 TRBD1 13 TGTGCCACCAGCGGGACAGGGAATGAAAAACTGTTTTTT CATSGTGNEKLFF
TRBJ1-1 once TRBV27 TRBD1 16 TGTGCCAGCAGTTTCTCCTCGACAGGGGGGAACACTGAAGCTTTCTTT CASSFSSTGGNTEAFF
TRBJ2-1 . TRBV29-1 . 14 TGCAGCGGGGGAGTGGCAGAGGACTACAATGAGCAGTTCTTC CSGGVAEDYNEQFF
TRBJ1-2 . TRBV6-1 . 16 TGTGCCAGCAGTGAAATTGTGGACTGGGCCCACAAAGGCTACACCTTC CASSEIVDWAHKGYTF
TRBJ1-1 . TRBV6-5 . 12 TGTGCCAGCAGCGATAGACAGGCTGAAGCTTTCTTT CASSDRQAEAFF
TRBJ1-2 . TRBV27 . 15 TGTGCCAGCAGACGAACAGGATCGAGGAACTATGGCTACACCTTC CASRRTGSRNYGYTF
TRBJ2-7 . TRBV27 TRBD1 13 TGTGCCAGCGGGAGGGACAGGGAAGTGTCGCAGTACTTC CASGRDREVSQYF
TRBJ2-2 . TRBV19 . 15 TGTGCCAGTACCCCTTTTGGTGTCCTCACCGGGGAGCTGTTTTTT CASTPFGVLTGELFF
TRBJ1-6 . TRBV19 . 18 TGTGCCAGTAGTTCCCCTTCGGAAGAGGGATCCTATAATTCACCCCTCCACTTT CASSSPSEEGSYNSPLHF
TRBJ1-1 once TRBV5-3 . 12 TGTGCCAGAAGCTTGAGGTTCTCTGAAGCTTTCTTT CARSLRFSEAFF
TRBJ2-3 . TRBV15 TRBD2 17 TGTGCCACCAGCAGAGTGTGGGGTAGCGGGGGTAAGGGCACGCAGTATTTT CATSRVWGSGGKGTQYF
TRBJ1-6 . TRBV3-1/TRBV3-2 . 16 TGTGCCAGCAGCCGGAAGGGAGCTAGCTATAATTCACCCCTCCACTTT CASSRKGASYNSPLHF